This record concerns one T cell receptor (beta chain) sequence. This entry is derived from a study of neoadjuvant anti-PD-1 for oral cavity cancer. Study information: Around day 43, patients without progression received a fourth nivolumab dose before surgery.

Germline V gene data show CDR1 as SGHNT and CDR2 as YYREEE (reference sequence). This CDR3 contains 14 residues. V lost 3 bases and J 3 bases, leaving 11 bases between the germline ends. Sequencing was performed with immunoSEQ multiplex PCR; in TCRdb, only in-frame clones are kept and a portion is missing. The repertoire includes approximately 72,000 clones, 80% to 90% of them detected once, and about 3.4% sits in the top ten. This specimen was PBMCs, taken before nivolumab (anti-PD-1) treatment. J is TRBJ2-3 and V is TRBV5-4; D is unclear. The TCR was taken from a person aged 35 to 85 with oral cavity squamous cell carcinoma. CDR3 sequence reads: CASSSGWSTDTQYF. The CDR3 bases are TGTGCCAGCAGCTCCGGGTGGTCGACAGATACGCAGTATTTT.